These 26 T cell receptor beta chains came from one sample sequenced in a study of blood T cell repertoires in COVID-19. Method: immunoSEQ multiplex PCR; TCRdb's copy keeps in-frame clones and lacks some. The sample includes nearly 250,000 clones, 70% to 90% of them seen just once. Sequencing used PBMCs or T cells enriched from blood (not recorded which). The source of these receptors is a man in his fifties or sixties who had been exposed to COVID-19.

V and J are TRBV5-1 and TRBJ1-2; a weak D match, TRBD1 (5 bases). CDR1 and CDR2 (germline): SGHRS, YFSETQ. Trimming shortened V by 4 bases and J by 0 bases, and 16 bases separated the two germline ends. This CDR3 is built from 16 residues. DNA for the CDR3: TGCGCCAGCAGCCCAAAGACAGATTCGACTAACTATGGCTACACCTTC. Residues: CASSPKTDSTNYGYTF.

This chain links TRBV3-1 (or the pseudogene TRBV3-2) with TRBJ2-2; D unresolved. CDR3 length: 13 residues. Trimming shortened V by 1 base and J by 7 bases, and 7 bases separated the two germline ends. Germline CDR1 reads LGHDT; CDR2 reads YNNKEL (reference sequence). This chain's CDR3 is CASSQGPSGELFF. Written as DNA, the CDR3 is TGTGCCAGCAGCCAAGGTCCCAGCGGGGAGCTGTTTTTT.

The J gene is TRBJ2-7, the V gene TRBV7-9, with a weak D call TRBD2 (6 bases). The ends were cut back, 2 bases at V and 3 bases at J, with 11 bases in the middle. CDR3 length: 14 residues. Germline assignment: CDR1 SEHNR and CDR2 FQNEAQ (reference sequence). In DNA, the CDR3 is TGTGCCAGCAGCTTAAACTCGGGGGACTACGAGCAGTACTTC. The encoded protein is CASSLNSGDYEQYF. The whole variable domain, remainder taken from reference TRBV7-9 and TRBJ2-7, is DTGVSQNPRHKITKRGQNVTFRCDPISEHNRLYWYRQTLGQGPEFLTYFQNEAQLEKSRLLSDRFSAERPKGSFSTLEIQRTEQGDSAMYLCASSLNSGDYEQYFGPGTRLTVT.

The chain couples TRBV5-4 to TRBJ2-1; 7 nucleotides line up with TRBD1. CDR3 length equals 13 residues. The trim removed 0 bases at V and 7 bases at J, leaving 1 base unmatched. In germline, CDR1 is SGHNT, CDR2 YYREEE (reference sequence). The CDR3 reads CASSLDRGNEQFF. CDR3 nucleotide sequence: TGTGCCAGCAGCTTGGACAGGGGTAATGAGCAGTTCTTC.

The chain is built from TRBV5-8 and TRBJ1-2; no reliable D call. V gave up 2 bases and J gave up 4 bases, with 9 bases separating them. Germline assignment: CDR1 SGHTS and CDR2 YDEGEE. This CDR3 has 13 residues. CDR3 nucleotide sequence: TGTGCCAGCAGCTTCAGCGAATCCTATGGCTACACCTTC. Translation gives CASSFSESYGYTF.

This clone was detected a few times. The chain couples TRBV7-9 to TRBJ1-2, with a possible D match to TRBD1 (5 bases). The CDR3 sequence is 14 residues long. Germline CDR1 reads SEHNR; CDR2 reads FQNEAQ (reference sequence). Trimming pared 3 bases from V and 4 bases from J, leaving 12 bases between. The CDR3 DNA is TGTGCCAGCAGCTTCTACCAGGGTTCCTATGGCTACACCTTC. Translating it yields CASSFYQGSYGYTF.

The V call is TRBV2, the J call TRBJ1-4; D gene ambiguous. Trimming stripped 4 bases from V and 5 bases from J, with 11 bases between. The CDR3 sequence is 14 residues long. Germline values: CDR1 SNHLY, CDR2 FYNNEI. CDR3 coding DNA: TGTGCCAGCAGTGGTGGCGGTGGGAATGAAAAACTGTTTTTT. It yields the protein CASSGGGGNEKLFF.

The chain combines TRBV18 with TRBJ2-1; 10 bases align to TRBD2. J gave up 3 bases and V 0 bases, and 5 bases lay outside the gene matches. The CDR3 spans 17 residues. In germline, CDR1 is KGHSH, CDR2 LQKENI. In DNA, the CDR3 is TGTGCCAGCTCACCACCCCAATCTAGCGGGAGCTACAATGAGCAGTTCTTC. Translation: CASSPPQSSGSYNEQFF.

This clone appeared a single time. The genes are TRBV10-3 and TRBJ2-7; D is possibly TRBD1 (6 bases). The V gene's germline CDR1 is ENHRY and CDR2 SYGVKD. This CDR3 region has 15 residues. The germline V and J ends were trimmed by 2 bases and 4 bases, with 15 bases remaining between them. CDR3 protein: CAISETGTNEYEQYF. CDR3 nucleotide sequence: TGTGCCATCAGTGAGACCGGGACAAATGAGTACGAGCAGTACTTC.

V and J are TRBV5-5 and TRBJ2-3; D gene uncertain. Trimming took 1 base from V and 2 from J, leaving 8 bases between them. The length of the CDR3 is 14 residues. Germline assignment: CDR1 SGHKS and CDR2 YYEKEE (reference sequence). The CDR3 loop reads CASSLSVHTDTQYF. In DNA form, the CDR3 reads TGTGCCAGCAGCTTGTCGGTCCACACAGATACGCAGTATTTT.

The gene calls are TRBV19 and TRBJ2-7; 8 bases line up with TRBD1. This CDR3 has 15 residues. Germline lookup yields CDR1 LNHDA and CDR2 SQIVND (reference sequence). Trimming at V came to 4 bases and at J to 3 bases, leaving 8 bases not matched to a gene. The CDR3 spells CASSTPGQGYYEQYV. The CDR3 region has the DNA TGTGCCAGTAGTACGCCTGGACAGGGCTACTACGAGCAGTACGTC.

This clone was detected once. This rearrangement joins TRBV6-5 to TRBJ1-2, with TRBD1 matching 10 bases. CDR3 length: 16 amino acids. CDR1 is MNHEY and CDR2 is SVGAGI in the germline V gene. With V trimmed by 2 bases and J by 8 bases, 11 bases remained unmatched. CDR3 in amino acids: CASSYQQTGTGDGYTF. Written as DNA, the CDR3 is TGTGCCAGCAGTTACCAGCAGACCGGGACAGGGGACGGCTACACCTTC.

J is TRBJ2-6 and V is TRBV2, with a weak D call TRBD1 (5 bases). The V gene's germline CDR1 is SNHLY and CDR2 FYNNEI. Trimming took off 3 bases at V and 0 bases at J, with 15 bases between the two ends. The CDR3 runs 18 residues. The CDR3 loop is CASSDLPGYPSGANVLTF. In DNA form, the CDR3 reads TGTGCCAGCAGTGATCTACCAGGGTATCCCTCTGGGGCCAACGTCCTGACTTTC.

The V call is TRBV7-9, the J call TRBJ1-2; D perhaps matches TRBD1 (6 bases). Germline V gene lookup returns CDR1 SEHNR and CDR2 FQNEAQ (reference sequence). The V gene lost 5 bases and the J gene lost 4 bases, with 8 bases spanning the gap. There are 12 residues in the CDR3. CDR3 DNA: TGTGCCAGCAGCGGGACAAGCTATGGCTACACCTTC. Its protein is CASSGTSYGYTF.

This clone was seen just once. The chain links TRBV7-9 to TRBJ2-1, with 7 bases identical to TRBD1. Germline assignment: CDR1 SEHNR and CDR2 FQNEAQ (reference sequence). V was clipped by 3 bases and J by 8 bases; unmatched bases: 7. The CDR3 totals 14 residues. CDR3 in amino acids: CASSFLTGSHEQFF. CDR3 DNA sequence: TGTGCCAGCAGCTTCTTGACAGGGAGCCATGAGCAGTTCTTC.

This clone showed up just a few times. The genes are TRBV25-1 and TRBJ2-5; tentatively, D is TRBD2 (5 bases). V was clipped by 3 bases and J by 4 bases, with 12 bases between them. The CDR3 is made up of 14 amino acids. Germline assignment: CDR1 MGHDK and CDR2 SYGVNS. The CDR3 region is CASSDRGQGETQYF. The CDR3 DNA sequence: TGTGCCAGCAGTGACCGAGGGCAAGGAGAGACCCAGTACTTC.

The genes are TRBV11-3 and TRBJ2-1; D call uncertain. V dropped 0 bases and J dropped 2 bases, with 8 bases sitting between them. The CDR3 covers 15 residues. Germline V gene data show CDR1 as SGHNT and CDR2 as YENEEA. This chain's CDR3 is CASSLEPNTYNEQFF. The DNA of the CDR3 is TGTGCCAGCAGCTTAGAGCCTAATACCTACAATGAGCAGTTCTTC. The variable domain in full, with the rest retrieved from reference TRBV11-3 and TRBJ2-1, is EAGVVQSPRYKIIEKKQPVAFWCNPISGHNTLYWYLQNLGQGPELLIRYENEEAVDDSQLPKDRFSAERLKGVDSTLKIQPAELGDSAVYLCASSLEPNTYNEQFFGPGTRLTVL.

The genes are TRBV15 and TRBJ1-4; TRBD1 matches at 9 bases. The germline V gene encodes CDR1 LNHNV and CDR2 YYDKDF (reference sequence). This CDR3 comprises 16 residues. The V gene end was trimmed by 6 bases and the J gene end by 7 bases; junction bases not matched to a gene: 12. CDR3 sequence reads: CATRRSTGGGPEKLFF. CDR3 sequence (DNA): TGTGCCACCAGGAGATCCACAGGGGGCGGACCTGAAAAACTGTTTTTT.

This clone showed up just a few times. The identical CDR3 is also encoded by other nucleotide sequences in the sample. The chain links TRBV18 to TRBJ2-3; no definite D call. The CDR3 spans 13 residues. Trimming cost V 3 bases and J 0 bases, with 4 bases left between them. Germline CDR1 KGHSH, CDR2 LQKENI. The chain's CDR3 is CASSPPSTDTQYF. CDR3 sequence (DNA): TGTGCCAGCTCACCCCCTAGCACAGATACGCAGTATTTT.

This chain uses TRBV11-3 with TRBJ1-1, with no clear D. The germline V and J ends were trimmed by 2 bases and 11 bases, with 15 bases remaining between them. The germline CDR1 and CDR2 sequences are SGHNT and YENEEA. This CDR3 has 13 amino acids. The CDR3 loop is CASSLLGYSGAFF. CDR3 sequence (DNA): TGTGCCAGCAGCTTACTTGGGTACAGCGGGGCTTTCTTT. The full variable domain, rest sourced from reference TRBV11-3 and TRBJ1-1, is EAGVVQSPRYKIIEKKQPVAFWCNPISGHNTLYWYLQNLGQGPELLIRYENEEAVDDSQLPKDRFSAERLKGVDSTLKIQPAELGDSAVYLCASSLLGYSGAFFGQGTRLTVV.

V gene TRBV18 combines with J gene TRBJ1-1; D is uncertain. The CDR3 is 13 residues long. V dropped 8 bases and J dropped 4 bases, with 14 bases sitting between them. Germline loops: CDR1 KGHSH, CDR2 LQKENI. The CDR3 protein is CASRQPISTEAFF. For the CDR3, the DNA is TGTGCCAGCAGACAACCAATTTCCACTGAAGCTTTCTTT.

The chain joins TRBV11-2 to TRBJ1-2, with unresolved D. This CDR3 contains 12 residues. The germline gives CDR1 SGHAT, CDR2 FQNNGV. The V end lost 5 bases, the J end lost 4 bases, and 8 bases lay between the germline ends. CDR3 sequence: CASSLARYGYTF. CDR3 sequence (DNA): TGTGCCAGCAGCCTAGCCCGCTATGGCTACACCTTC.

DNA of the CDR3: TGTGCCAGCAGCGTCACACCACCCGGGACAGGGAACACAGATACGCAGTATTTT. Protein: CASSVTPPGTGNTDTQYF. The V and J genes are TRBV9 and TRBJ2-3; 9 bases agree with TRBD1. V lost 2 bases to trimming and J lost 2 bases; unmatched junction nucleotides: 12. This CDR3 region has 18 residues. Germline V gene data show CDR1 as SGDLS and CDR2 as YYNGEE.

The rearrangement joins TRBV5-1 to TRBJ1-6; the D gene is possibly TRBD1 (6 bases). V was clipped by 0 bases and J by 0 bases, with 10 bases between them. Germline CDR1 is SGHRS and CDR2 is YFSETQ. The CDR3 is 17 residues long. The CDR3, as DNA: TGCGCCAGCAGCTTGGAACAGGGAAGCTCCTATAATTCACCCCTCCACTTT. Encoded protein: CASSLEQGSSYNSPLHF.

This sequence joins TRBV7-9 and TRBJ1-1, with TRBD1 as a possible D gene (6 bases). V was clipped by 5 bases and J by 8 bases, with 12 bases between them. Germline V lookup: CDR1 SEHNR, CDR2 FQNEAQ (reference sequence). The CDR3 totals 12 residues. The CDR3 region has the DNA TGTGCCAGCAGCCGGGCACAGGGCGAAGCTTTCTTT. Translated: CASSRAQGEAFF.

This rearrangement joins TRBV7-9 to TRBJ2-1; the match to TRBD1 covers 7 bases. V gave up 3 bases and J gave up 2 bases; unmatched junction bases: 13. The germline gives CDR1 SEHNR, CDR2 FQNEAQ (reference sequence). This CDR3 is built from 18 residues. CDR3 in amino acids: CASSFPGQSLSTYNEQFF. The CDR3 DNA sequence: TGTGCCAGCAGCTTCCCGGGACAGTCACTTAGTACCTACAATGAGCAGTTCTTC. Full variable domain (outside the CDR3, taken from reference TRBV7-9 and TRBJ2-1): DTGVSQNPRHKITKRGQNVTFRCDPISEHNRLYWYRQTLGQGPEFLTYFQNEAQLEKSRLLSDRFSAERPKGSFSTLEIQRTEQGDSAMYLCASSFPGQSLSTYNEQFFGPGTRLTVL.